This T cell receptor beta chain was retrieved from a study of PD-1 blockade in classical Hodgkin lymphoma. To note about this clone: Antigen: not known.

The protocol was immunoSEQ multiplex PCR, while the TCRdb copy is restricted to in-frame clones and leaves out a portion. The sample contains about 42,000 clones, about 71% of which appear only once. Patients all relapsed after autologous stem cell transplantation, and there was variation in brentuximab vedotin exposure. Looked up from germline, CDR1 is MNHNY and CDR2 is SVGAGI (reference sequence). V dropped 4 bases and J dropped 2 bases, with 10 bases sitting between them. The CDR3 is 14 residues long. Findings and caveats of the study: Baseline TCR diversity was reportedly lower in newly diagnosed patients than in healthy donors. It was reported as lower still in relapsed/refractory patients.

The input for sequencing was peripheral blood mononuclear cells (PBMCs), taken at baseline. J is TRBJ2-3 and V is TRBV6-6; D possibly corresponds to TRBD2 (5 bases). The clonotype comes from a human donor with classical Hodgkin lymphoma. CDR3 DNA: TGTGCCAGCAGTTCAACCGGGGTCACAGATACGCAGTATTTT. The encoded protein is CASSSTGVTDTQYF.